This T cell receptor beta chain is drawn from a study of cytomegalovirus exposure and HLA in healthy donors. Primers for the PCR totalled 60 Vbeta and 13 Jbeta. The table came from immunoSEQ multiplex PCR; TCRdb's copy has only in-frame clones and leaves some out. The sample records roughly 160,000 clones, 60% to 80% being singletons. V lost 5 bases, J lost 5 bases, and 11 bases stayed unmatched. This CDR3 region has 16 residues. From germline, CDR1 is SEHNR and CDR2 FQNEAQ (reference sequence). This clonotype originated in a man aged 60 to 69 in good health and CMV-seronegative. Sequencing was done on a sample of PBMCs. The V and J genes are TRBV7-9 and TRBJ1-5; TRBD1 agrees at 8 bases. The CDR3 protein is CASSPSDRGGDQPQHF. CDR3 bases: TGTGCCAGCAGCCCGTCTGACAGGGGAGGAGATCAGCCCCAGCATTTT.